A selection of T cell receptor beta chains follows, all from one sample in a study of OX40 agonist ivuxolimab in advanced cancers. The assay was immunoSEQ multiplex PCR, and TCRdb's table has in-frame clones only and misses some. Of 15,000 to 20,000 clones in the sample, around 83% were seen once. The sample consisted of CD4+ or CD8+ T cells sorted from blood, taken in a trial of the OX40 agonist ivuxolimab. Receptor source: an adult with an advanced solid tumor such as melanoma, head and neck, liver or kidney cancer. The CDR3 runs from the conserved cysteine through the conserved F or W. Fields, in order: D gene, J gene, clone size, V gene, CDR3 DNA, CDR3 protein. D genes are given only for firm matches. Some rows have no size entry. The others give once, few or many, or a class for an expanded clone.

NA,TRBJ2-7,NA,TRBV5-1,TGCGCCAGCAGCCCATCTTCCCTCCTCCACGAGCAGTACTTC,CASSPSSLLHEQYF
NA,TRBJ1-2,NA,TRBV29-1,TGCAGCGTTGCTCTCGGGGCGCGGTATGGCTACACCTTC,CSVALGARYGYTF
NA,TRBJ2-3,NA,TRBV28,TGTGCCAGCAGTTTTATGGGGGCCACAGATACGCAGTATTTT,CASSFMGATDTQYF
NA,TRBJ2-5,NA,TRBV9,TGTGCCAGCAGCCTTAGAGACGGGGGGCAGGGAGAGACCCAGTACTTC,CASSLRDGGQGETQYF
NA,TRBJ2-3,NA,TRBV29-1,TGCAGCGGGGCGATAGATACGCAGTATTTT,CSGAIDTQYF
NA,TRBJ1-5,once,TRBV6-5,TGTGCCAGCAGTTACAAGGATGGCAATCAGCCCCAGCATTTT,CASSYKDGNQPQHF
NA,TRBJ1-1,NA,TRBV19,TGTGCCAGTAATCTGGGTAGGGGCCTTTGGAACACTGAAGCTTTCTTT,CASNLGRGLWNTEAFF
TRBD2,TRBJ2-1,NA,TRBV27,TGTGCCAGCAGTTTCGGAGCGGGGAAGCAGTTCTTC,CASSFGAGKQFF
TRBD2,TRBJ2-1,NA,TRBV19,TGTGCCAGTCGCAAATTACTAGCGGGAGAAGTTAATGAGCAGTTCTTC,CASRKLLAGEVNEQFF
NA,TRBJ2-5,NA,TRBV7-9,TGTGCCAGCAGCTTAGAGGTGGGGTTTCTAGGCCCTCAAGAGACCCAGTACTTC,CASSLEVGFLGPQETQYF
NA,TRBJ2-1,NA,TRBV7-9,TGTGCCAGCAGCTCCGGACAGCGTTTGGAATACAATGAGCAGTTCTTC,CASSSGQRLEYNEQFF